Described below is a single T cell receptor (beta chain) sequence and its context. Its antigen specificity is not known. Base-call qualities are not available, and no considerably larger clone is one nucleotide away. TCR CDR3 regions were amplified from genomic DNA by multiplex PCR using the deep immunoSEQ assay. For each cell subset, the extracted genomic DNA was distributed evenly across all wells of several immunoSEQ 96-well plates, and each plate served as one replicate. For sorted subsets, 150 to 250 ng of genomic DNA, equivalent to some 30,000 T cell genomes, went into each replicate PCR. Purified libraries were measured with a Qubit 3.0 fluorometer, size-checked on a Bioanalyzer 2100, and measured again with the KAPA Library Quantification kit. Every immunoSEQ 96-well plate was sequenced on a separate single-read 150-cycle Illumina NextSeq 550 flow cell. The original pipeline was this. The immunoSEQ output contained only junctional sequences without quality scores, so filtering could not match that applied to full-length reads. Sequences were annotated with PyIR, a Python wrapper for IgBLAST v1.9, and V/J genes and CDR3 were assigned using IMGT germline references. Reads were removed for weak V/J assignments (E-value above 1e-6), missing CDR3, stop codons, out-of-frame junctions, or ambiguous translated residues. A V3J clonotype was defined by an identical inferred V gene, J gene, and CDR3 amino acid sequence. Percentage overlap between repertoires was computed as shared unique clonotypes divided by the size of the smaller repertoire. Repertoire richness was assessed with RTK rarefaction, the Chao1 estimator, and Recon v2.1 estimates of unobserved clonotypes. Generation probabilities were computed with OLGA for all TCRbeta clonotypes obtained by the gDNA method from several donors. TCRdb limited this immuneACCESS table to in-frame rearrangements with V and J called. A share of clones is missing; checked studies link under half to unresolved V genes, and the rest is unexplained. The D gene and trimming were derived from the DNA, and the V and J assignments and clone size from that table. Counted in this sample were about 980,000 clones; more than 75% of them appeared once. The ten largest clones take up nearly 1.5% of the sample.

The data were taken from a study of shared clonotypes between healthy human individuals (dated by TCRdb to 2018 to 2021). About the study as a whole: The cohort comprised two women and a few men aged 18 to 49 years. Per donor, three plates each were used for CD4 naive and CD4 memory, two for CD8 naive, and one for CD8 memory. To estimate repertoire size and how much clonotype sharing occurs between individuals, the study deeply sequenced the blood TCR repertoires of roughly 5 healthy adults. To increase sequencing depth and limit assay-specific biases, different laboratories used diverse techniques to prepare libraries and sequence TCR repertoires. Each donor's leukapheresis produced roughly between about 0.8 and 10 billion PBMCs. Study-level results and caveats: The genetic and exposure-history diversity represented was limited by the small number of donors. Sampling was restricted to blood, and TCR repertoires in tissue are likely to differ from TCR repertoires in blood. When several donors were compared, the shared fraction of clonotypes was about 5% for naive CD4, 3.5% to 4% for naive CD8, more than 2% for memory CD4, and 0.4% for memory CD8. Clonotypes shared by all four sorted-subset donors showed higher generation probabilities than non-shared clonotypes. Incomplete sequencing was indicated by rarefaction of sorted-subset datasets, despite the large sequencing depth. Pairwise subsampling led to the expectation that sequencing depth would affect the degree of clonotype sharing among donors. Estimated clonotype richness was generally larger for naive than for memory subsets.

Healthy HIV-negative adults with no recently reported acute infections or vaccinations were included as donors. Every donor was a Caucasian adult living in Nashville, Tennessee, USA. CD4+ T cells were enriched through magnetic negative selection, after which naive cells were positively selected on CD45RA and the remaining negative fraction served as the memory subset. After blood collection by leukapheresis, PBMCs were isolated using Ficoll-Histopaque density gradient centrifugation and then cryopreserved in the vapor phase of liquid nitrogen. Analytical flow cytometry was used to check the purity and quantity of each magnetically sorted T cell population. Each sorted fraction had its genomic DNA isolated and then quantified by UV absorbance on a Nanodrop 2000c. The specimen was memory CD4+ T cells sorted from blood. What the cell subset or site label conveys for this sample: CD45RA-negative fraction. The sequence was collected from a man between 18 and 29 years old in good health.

Read as DNA, the sequence is TGTGCCAGCAGCTCCTTTAGCGGGAGCCCCGGGGAGACCCAGTACTTC. Translated, this gives CASSSFSGSPGETQYF. The chain joins TRBV11-2 to TRBJ2-5; 9 bases in between match TRBD2. V is cut back by 4 bases and J by 5 bases, with 11 bases in the junction unmatched. CDR1 and CDR2 are read off the germline V gene as SGHAT and FQNNGV. The CDR3, cysteine through phenylalanine, is 16 amino acids long. CDR3 DNA is the only sequence kept; it has 48 bases, read in frame from the first base.